The 15 T cell receptor beta chains in this list originate from one sample, sequenced in a study of beta chain features in type 1 diabetes. Overall study results and limits: TCRB CDR3s from Type 1 diabetes patients were moderately but significantly shorter in all four CD4+ subsets.

cDNA synthesis used the whole RNA isolate, giving expressed TCRB sequences. The repertoire was sequenced with immunoSEQ multiplex PCR; TCRdb's copy has only in-frame clones and lacks some. This sample has fewer than 350,000 clones; over 12% occur once, and the top ten carry less than 0.02%. For these TCRs, the target antigens are not known. The sample was naive CD4+ T cells from blood. Receptor source: a man aged 18 to 29 with type 1 diabetes.

This sequence joins TRBV7-2 and TRBJ2-3; 14 positions agree with TRBD2. The junction had 6 bases not matched to a gene; V was cut back by 2 bases and J by 2 bases. There are 18 residues in the CDR3. Germline values: CDR1 SGHTA, CDR2 FQGNSA. CDR3 coding DNA: TGTGCCAGCAGCTTACCTGGACTAGCGGGGGGAATCACAGATACGCAGTATTTT. Protein sequence: CASSLPGLAGGITDTQYF.

The chain employs TRBV4-3 and TRBJ2-2; TRBD1 aligns across 7 bases. V gave up 4 bases and J gave up 5 bases; unmatched junction bases: 10. Germline lookup yields CDR1 LGHNA and CDR2 YSLEER. The CDR3 runs to 16 residues. The CDR3 loop is CASSRRPGQRTGELFF. CDR3 DNA: TGCGCCAGCAGCCGTCGGCCGGGACAGCGAACCGGGGAGCTGTTTTTT.

This clone was seen a handful of times. The chain joins TRBV30 to TRBJ1-5, with D unclear. V lost 4 bases and J 4 bases, leaving 17 bases between the germline ends. The germline V gene encodes CDR1 GTSNPN and CDR2 SVGIG (reference sequence). The CDR3 runs to 15 residues. This CDR3 is CAWTPRLGRNQPQHF. The CDR3 region has the DNA TGTGCCTGGACCCCCCGGCTGGGGAGGAATCAGCCCCAGCATTTT.

This clone was counted between two and nine times. This chain uses TRBV29-1 with TRBJ1-1, with 9 bases that match TRBD1. Germline V lookup: CDR1 SQVTM, CDR2 ANQGSEA. The CDR3 is made up of 13 amino acids. V dropped 5 bases and J dropped 4; count of bases not matched to a gene: 5. CDR3 nucleotide sequence: TGCAGCGTTACGGGACAGGGTGTCACTGAAGCTTTCTTT. Its protein product is CSVTGQGVTEAFF. Combining the CDR3 with reference TRBV29-1 and TRBJ1-1 gives the whole variable domain SAVISQKPSRDICQRGTSLTIQCQVDSQVTMMFWYRQQPGQSLTLIATANQGSEATYESGFVIDKFPISRPNLTFSTLTVSNMSPEDSSIYLCSVTGQGVTEAFFGQGTRLTVV.

This clone came up a few times. The J gene is TRBJ2-3, the V gene TRBV29-1, with 11 bases that match TRBD2. The CDR3 has 15 amino acids. CDR1 and CDR2 (germline): SQVTM, ANQGSEA. With V trimmed by 7 bases and J by 1 base, 7 bases remained unmatched. This chain's CDR3 is CSASGLADRTDTQYF. In DNA form, the CDR3 reads TGCAGCGCCTCGGGACTAGCGGATCGCACAGATACGCAGTATTTT.

The chain has TRBV4-3 and TRBJ2-7; possibly TRBD1 for D (5 bases). The CDR3 runs 15 residues. With 4 bases removed from V and 0 bases from J, the gap between germline ends came to 13 bases. Germline assignment: CDR1 LGHNA and CDR2 YSLEER. In nucleotides, the CDR3 is TGCGCCAGCAGCCTTCAGGACAACCTCTCCTACGAGCAGTACTTC. It translates to CASSLQDNLSYEQYF.

This clone showed up just a few times. This sequence joins TRBV27 and TRBJ2-3; D is perhaps TRBD1 (5 bases). The length of the CDR3 is 15 residues. Germline V lookup: CDR1 MNHEY, CDR2 SMNVEV (reference sequence). V lost 6 bases, J lost 0 bases, and 13 bases lay in between. The CDR3, as DNA: TGTGCCAGCAGGGACGGACGGACAAGCACAGATACGCAGTATTTT. Translation gives CASRDGRTSTDTQYF.

Only a few counts were recorded for this clone. The chain is built from TRBV11-2 and TRBJ1-6, with a tentative D call TRBD1 (5 bases). The CDR3 consists of 13 residues. Germline V lookup: CDR1 SGHAT, CDR2 FQNNGV. V dropped 0 bases and J dropped 14 bases, with 11 bases sitting between them. CDR3 residues: CASSLDRANTLHF. The CDR3 DNA sequence: TGTGCCAGCAGCTTAGACAGGGCAAATACCCTCCACTTT.

This clone was detected only a few times. This chain connects TRBV11-2 to TRBJ1-1; D is unresolved. CDR1 is SGHAT and CDR2 is FQNNGV in the germline V gene. Trimming stripped 1 base from V and 2 bases from J, with 11 bases between. The CDR3 spans 15 residues. The DNA for the CDR3 is TGTGCCAGCAGCTTAGTAGCAGCGGGAAACACTGAAGCTTTCTTT. Protein sequence: CASSLVAAGNTEAFF. The full variable domain, rest sourced from reference TRBV11-2 and TRBJ1-1, is EAGVAQSPRYKIIEKRQSVAFWCNPISGHATLYWYQQILGQGPKLLIQFQNNGVVDDSQLPKDRFSAERLKGVDSTLKIQPAKLEDSAVYLCASSLVAAGNTEAFFGQGTRLTVV.

This clone was detected only a few times. The V and J genes are TRBV5-6 and TRBJ2-7, with 11 bases lining up with TRBD1. This CDR3 contains 15 residues. Germline lookup yields CDR1 SGHDT and CDR2 YYEEEE. V was pared by 2 bases and J by 3 bases, with 4 bases of the junction left unmatched. The CDR3 sequence: CASSFTGTGGYEQYF. Here the CDR3 DNA reads TGTGCCAGCAGCTTCACCGGGACAGGGGGCTACGAGCAGTACTTC.

The chain joins TRBV25-1 to TRBJ2-3; weak D call: TRBD1 (6 bases). Germline loops: CDR1 MGHDK, CDR2 SYGVNS. The CDR3 contains 14 residues. V lost 8 bases and J lost 4, with 16 bases in between. CDR3 DNA: TGTGCCAGCCGTCGAGGGGGTCAGGCAGATACGCAGTATTTT. This translates into CASRRGGQADTQYF. Full variable domain (missing parts from reference TRBV25-1 and TRBJ2-3): EADIYQTPRYLVIGTGKKITLECSQTMGHDKMYWYQQDPGMELHLIHYSYGVNSTEKGDLSSESTVSRIRTEHFPLTLESARPSHTSQYLCASRRGGQADTQYFGPGTRLTVL.

This chain connects TRBV5-1 to TRBJ2-1; 10 bases match TRBD2. Germline V gene lookup returns CDR1 SGHRS and CDR2 YFSETQ. CDR3 length: 17 amino acids. J lost 0 bases, V lost 0 bases, and 3 bases had no gene match. CDR3 amino acids: CASSLGSSGGSYNEQFF. The CDR3, as DNA: TGCGCCAGCAGCTTGGGTTCTAGCGGGGGCTCCTACAATGAGCAGTTCTTC.

This clone was found a few times. V and J are TRBV6-5 and TRBJ2-7, with TRBD2 identical over 11 bases. Germline CDR1 and CDR2: MNHEY and SVGAGI. The CDR3 runs 14 residues. With V trimmed by 2 bases and J by 5 bases, 2 bases remained unmatched. CDR3 nucleotides: TGTGCCAGCAGTTACGGACTAGCGGGCCACGAGCAGTACTTC. Amino acid sequence: CASSYGLAGHEQYF.

This clone has only a few counts. The rearrangement joins TRBV6-6 to TRBJ2-7; TRBD1 agrees at 12 bases. The junction had 5 bases not matched to a gene; V was cut back by 0 bases and J by 5 bases. This CDR3 is built from 16 residues. Germline CDR1 reads MNHNY; CDR2 reads SVGAGI (reference sequence). The chain's CDR3 is CASSYSTGQGANEQYF. The CDR3 DNA follows: TGTGCCAGCAGTTACTCTACGGGACAGGGGGCCAACGAGCAGTACTTC.

This clone appeared a few times. The chain uses TRBV19 and TRBJ1-5, with D tentatively TRBD1 (6 bases). Trimming pared 7 bases from V and 2 bases from J, leaving 15 bases between. The germline CDR1 and CDR2 sequences are LNHDA and SQIVND (reference sequence). The CDR3 has 15 amino acids. The CDR3 reads CASNKQGVGNQPQHF. DNA of the CDR3: TGTGCCAGTAATAAACAGGGCGTAGGCAATCAGCCCCAGCATTTT.